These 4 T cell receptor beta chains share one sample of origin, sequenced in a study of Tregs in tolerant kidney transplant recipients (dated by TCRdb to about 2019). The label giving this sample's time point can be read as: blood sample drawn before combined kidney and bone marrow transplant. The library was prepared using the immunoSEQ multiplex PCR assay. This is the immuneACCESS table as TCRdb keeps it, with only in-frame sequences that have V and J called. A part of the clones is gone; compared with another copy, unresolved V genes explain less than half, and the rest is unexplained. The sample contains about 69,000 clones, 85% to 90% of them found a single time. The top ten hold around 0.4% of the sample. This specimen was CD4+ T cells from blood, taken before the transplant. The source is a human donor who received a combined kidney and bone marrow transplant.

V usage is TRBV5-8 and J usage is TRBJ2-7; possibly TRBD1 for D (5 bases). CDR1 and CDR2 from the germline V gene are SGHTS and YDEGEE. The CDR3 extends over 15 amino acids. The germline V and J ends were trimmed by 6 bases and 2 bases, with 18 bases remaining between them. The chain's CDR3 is CASTLEGDLPYEQYF. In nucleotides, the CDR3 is TGTGCCAGCACCTTAGAAGGGGATTTGCCCTACGAGCAGTACTTC. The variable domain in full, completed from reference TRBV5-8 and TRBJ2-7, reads EAGVTQSPTHLIKTRGQQATLRCSPISGHTSVYWYQQALGLGLQFLLWYDEGEERNRGNFPPRFSGRQFPNYSSELNVNALELEDSALYLCASTLEGDLPYEQYFGPGTRLTVT.

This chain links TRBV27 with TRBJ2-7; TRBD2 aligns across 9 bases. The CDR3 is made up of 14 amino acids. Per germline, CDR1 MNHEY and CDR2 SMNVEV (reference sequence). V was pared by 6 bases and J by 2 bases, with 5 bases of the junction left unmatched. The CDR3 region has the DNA TGTGCCAGCAGACAGACTAGCGGTCCCTACGAGCAGTACTTC. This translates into CASRQTSGPYEQYF.

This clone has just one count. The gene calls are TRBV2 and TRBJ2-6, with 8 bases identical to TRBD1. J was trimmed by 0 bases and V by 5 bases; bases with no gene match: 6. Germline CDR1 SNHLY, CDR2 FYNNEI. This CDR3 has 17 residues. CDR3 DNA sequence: TGTGCCAGCAGTAAATCAACAGGGGGCTCTGGGGCCAACGTCCTGACTTTC. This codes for CASSKSTGGSGANVLTF.

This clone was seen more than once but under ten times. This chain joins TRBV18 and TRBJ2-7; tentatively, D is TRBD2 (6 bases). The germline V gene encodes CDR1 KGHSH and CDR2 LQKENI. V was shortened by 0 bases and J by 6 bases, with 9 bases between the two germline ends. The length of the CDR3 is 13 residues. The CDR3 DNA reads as TGTGCCAGCTCACCACCGGGGGGAGTCGAGCAGTACTTC. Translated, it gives CASSPPGGVEQYF. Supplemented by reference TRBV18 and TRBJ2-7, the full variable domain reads NAGVMQNPRHLVRRRGQEARLRCSPMKGHSHVYWYRQLPEEGLKFMVYLQKENIIDESGMPKERFSAEFPKEGPSILRIQQVVRGDSAAYFCASSPPGGVEQYFGPGTRLTVT.